Reported below is one TCR beta chain. The source of the sample is a study of blood T cell repertoires in COVID-19. On the study more broadly: Sources were T cells, B-cell-depleted T cells, or PBMCs; the material itself was cDNA or gDNA.

Original processing methods: Reference gene primer amplification yielded estimated nucleated cell counts. Only in-frame clones appear in the TCRdb table, and some are missing; sequencing was by immunoSEQ multiplex PCR. V, J and clone size reflect that table, while D and trimming were determined from the DNA. The table shows approximately 350,000 clones, with approximately 91% occurring only once. Sequenced: peripheral blood. The receptor comes from a woman in her sixties or seventies with COVID-19, enrolled during active disease.

DNA of the CDR3: TGCGCCAGCAGCTTGGGAGCGGGGGAGGGCAATGAGCAGTTCTTC. Protein product: CASSLGAGEGNEQFF. This chain uses TRBV5-1 with TRBJ2-1; 8 nucleotides match TRBD2. Trimming took 0 bases from V and 6 from J; bases not matched to a gene: 5. This CDR3 contains 15 residues. Looked up from germline, CDR1 is SGHRS and CDR2 is YFSETQ.